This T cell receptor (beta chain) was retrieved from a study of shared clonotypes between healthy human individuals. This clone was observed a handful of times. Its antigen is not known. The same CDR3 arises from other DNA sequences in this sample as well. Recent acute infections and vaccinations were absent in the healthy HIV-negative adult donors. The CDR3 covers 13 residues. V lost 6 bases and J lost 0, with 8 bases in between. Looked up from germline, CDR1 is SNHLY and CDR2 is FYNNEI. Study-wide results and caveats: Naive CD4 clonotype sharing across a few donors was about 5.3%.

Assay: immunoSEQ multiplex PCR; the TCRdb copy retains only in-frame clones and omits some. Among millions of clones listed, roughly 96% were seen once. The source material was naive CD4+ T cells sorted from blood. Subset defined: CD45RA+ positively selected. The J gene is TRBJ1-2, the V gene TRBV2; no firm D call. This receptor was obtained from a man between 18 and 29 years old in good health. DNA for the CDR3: TGTGCCAGCAGCGGTAGCGCTAACTATGGCTACACCTTC. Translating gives CASSGSANYGYTF.